What follows are 27 T cell receptor beta chains derived from one specimen sequenced in a study of patients and donors after allogeneic stem cell transplantation. TCRdb independently ran MiXCR on the RT-PCR reads; one entry per CDR3 protein. The sample consists of fewer than 75,000 distinct CDR3 sequences, about 25% of them appearing once. Sequencing was performed on blood, either unsorted or a sorted T cell fraction (not recorded which). These receptors were obtained from a human donor who was either an allogeneic HSCT recipient or a stem cell or donor lymphocyte infusion donor (not recorded which). It is not recorded whose cells these are; they may come from a transplant donor.

The chain joins TRBV6-1 to TRBJ1-1; D perhaps matches TRBD1 (6 bases). The CDR3 spans 13 residues. Trimming took off 5 bases at V and 6 bases at J, with 13 bases between the two ends. Germline V gene lookup returns CDR1 MNHNS and CDR2 SASEGT. CDR3 DNA sequence: TGTGCCAGCAGTAGACAGGAAAATGCTGAAGCTTTCTTT. It yields the protein CASSRQENAEAFF.

The V gene is TRBV2, the J gene TRBJ2-7; TRBD1 might be the D (6 bases). Germline V gene data show CDR1 as SNHLY and CDR2 as FYNNEI. This CDR3 comprises 16 residues. Trimming took 6 bases from V and 6 from J, leaving 24 bases between them. The CDR3 bases are TGTGCCAGCAGCGTCGGACAGCCACGGGGTTTTTCCGAGCAGTACTTC. Translating gives CASSVGQPRGFSEQYF.

This clonotype was seen only a few times. The V gene is TRBV9, the J gene TRBJ2-7; D uncertain. Germline assignment: CDR1 SGDLS and CDR2 YYNGEE. The CDR3 totals 15 residues. V lost 0 bases and J 4 bases, leaving 14 bases between the germline ends. The CDR3 DNA reads TGTGCCAGCAGCGTAGATTGGGCAGGATCTTACGAGCAGTACTTC. This codes for CASSVDWAGSYEQYF. The complete variable domain, with remaining parts taken from reference TRBV9 and TRBJ2-7, reads DSGVTQTPKHLITATGQRVTLRCSPRSGDLSVYWYQQSLDQGLQFLIQYYNGEERAKGNILERFSAQQFPDLHSELNLSSLELGDSALYFCASSVDWAGSYEQYFGPGTRLTVT.

The chain has TRBV20-1 and TRBJ2-1, with 12 positions matching TRBD2. The CDR3 contains 17 residues. Germline trimming cut 5 bases from V and 7 bases from J; bases unmatched to any gene: 15. In germline, CDR1 is DFQATT, CDR2 SNEGSKA (reference sequence). CDR3 in DNA: TGCAGTGCTTCTAACGGACTAGCGGGACCCCGCCCGAATGAGCAGTTCTTC. It translates to CSASNGLAGPRPNEQFF.

V and J are TRBV15 and TRBJ2-5, with a tentative D call TRBD1 (5 bases). Trimming shortened V by 2 bases and J by 1 base, and 17 bases separated the two germline ends. Per germline, CDR1 LNHNV and CDR2 YYDKDF (reference sequence). The CDR3 runs to 17 residues. Here the CDR3 DNA reads TGTGCCACCAGCAGAATTGAAACCACAGGATCCCAAGAGACCCAGTACTTC. Translation gives CATSRIETTGSQETQYF. The variable domain in full, with the rest retrieved from reference TRBV15 and TRBJ2-5, is DAMVIQNPRYQVTQFGKPVTLSCSQTLNHNVMYWYQQKSSQAPKLLFHYYDKDFNNEADTPDNFQSRRPNTSFCFLDIRSPGLGDTAMYLCATSRIETTGSQETQYFGPGTRLLVL.

This clonotype occurred a few times. The chain carries TRBV5-1 and TRBJ2-6, with a possible D match to TRBD1 (6 bases). Trimming cost V 4 bases and J 4 bases, with 15 bases left between them. This CDR3 has 16 residues. CDR1 is SGHRS and CDR2 is YFSETQ in the germline V gene. CDR3 DNA: TGCGCCAGCAGCCTAACAGGGTTCGGAGGGGCCAACGTCCTGACTTTC. Protein product: CASSLTGFGGANVLTF.

Only a few counts were recorded for this clonotype. The chain joins TRBV18 to TRBJ1-2; TRBD1 matches 7 bases. Germline loops: CDR1 KGHSH, CDR2 LQKENI. The CDR3 covers 15 residues. The junction had 11 bases not matched to a gene; V was cut back by 2 bases and J by 8 bases. The CDR3 nucleotides read TGTGCCAGCTCACCATTCCCCACAGGGGATCCGGGCTACACCTTC. Protein: CASSPFPTGDPGYTF.

The chain employs TRBV20-1 and TRBJ2-1; 11 bases are a match to TRBD2. The CDR3 has 15 amino acids. Trimming removed 6 bases from V and 3 bases from J; junction bases left unmatched: 7. Germline CDR1 and CDR2: DFQATT and SNEGSKA (reference sequence). This chain's CDR3 is CSAKPGLAVYNEQFF. The DNA for the CDR3 is TGCAGTGCGAAACCGGGACTAGCGGTCTACAATGAGCAGTTCTTC.

Many counts were recorded for this clonotype. This chain connects TRBV5-1 to TRBJ1-2; D may be TRBD1 (5 bases). V was pared by 0 bases and J by 3 bases, with 9 bases between. The germline gives CDR1 SGHRS, CDR2 YFSETQ. The CDR3 has 14 residues. CDR3 DNA: TGCGCCAGCAGCTTGGCCGGGACTGACTATGGCTACACCTTC. This gives the protein CASSLAGTDYGYTF. Based on the CDR3 plus reference TRBV5-1 and TRBJ1-2, the full variable domain is KAGVTQTPRYLIKTRGQQVTLSCSPISGHRSVSWYQQTPGQGLQFLFEYFSETQRNKGNFPGRFSGRQFSNSRSEMNVSTLELGDSALYLCASSLAGTDYGYTFGSGTRLTVV.

This clonotype was counted only a few times. This sequence joins TRBV7-2 and TRBJ1-6; D gene ambiguous. Germline lookup yields CDR1 SGHTA and CDR2 FQGNSA. The CDR3 runs 14 residues. V was shortened by 2 bases and J by 4 bases, with 6 bases between the two germline ends. The CDR3 loop reads CASSLTLYNSPLHF. As DNA, the CDR3 is TGTGCCAGCAGCTTAACACTATATAATTCACCCCTCCACTTT.

The rearrangement uses TRBV7-9 and TRBJ2-7; no clear D. The CDR3 runs to 13 residues. Per germline, CDR1 SEHNR and CDR2 FQNEAQ (reference sequence). Between the trimmed V and J ends, which lost 5 bases and 13 bases, there was a span of 21 bases. The DNA for the CDR3 is TGTGCCAGCAGCCCTAGTTCCGGTCGCGACGGTTACTTC. Its protein product is CASSPSSGRDGYF.

The gene calls are TRBV24-1 and TRBJ2-3; a possible D gene is TRBD2 (5 bases). The CDR3 spans 13 residues. In germline, CDR1 is KGHDR, CDR2 SFDVKD. V lost 0 bases to trimming and J lost 7 bases, with 7 bases between them. CDR3 protein: CATSDLRGHTQYF. The CDR3 bases are TGTGCCACCAGTGATTTGCGCGGGCATACGCAGTATTTT.

The genes are TRBV4-3 and TRBJ2-3; D gene unclear. Trimming took off 0 bases at V and 7 bases at J, with 5 bases between the two ends. The germline V gene has CDR1 LGHNA and CDR2 YSLEER. The CDR3 extends over 12 amino acids. This CDR3 is CASSQEGHTQYF. As DNA, the CDR3 is TGCGCCAGCAGCCAAGAGGGCCATACGCAGTATTTT.

The chain couples TRBV28 to TRBJ1-1, with D unresolved. Germline CDR1 is MDHEN and CDR2 is SYDVKM. CDR3 length: 16 amino acids. Trimming took off 1 base at V and 0 bases at J, with 12 bases between the two ends. CDR3 bases: TGTGCCAGCAGTTTATTTGCAGTAATCATGAACACTGAAGCTTTCTTT. It codes for CASSLFAVIMNTEAFF. Drawing the rest from reference TRBV28 and TRBJ1-1, the complete variable domain is DVKVTQSSRYLVKRTGEKVFLECVQDMDHENMFWYRQDPGLGLRLIYFSYDVKMKEKGDIPEGYSVSREKKERFSLILESASTNQTSMYLCASSLFAVIMNTEAFFGQGTRLTVV.

Only a few counts were recorded for this clonotype. This chain links TRBV2 with TRBJ2-5; tentative D call: TRBD2 (7 bases). V lost 5 bases, J lost 3 bases, and 16 bases lay in between. This CDR3 has 15 residues. Germline V CDR1 and CDR2: SNHLY, FYNNEI. As DNA, the CDR3 is TGTGCCAGCAGTTTAAGGGGGGGACCTGAAGAGACCCAGTACTTC. Translating gives CASSLRGGPEETQYF.

J is TRBJ2-2 and V is TRBV14; maybe TRBD2 (6 bases). The CDR3 spans 17 residues. V gave up 1 base and J gave up 1 base, with 13 bases separating them. Germline values: CDR1 SGHDN, CDR2 FVKESK. CDR3 sequence (DNA): TGTGCCAGCAGCCAAGTGGTACCCGGGGGGAACACCGGGGAGCTGTTTTTT. As protein: CASSQVVPGGNTGELFF.

This clonotype was detected only a few times. The chain has TRBV7-9 and TRBJ1-6; TRBD1 aligns across 9 bases. Germline CDR1 and CDR2: SEHNR and FQNEAQ (reference sequence). The CDR3 sequence is 16 residues long. V lost 6 bases, J lost 8 bases, and 11 bases stayed unmatched. The CDR3 region has the DNA TGTGCCAGCAGATCCACGGGACAGGGAGTGGATTCACCCCTCCACTTT. Translating gives CASRSTGQGVDSPLHF.

This chain links TRBV5-6 with TRBJ2-5; D ambiguous. The V gene lost 5 bases and the J gene lost 4 bases, with 6 bases spanning the gap. The CDR3 extends over 11 amino acids. Per the germline V gene, CDR1 is SGHDT and CDR2 is YYEEEE. The CDR3 here is CASSTRETQYF. Written as DNA, the CDR3 is TGTGCCAGCAGTACGAGAGAGACCCAGTACTTC.

The chain has TRBV10-3 and TRBJ2-7, with 9 bases aligning to TRBD1. V was clipped by 4 bases and J by 2 bases; unmatched bases: 9. The CDR3 spans 16 residues. The germline gives CDR1 ENHRY, CDR2 SYGVKD. The CDR3 nucleotides read TGTGCCATCAGTGGCCGGGACAGGGAACCAACCTACGAGCAGTACTTC. It yields the protein CAISGRDREPTYEQYF.

The rearrangement links TRBV6-5 to TRBJ1-5, with D possibly matching TRBD1 (6 bases). The germline V gene encodes CDR1 MNHEY and CDR2 SVGAGI. The V end was cut by 7 bases, the J end by 0 bases, with 13 bases between. This CDR3 has 15 amino acids. The CDR3 DNA reads TGTGCCAGCAATAACAGGGTGGGTAGCAATCAGCCCCAGCATTTT. Amino acids: CASNNRVGSNQPQHF.

The chain uses TRBV5-1 and TRBJ1-5; 7 bases are a match to TRBD1. V lost 5 bases and J lost 0; bases outside the gene matches: 5. The CDR3 covers 15 residues. Germline V CDR1 and CDR2: SGHRS, YFSETQ. The CDR3 spells CASRIGTASNQPQHF. The CDR3 DNA sequence: TGCGCCAGCAGAATCGGGACAGCTAGCAATCAGCCCCAGCATTTT.

This chain connects TRBV20-1 to TRBJ2-7; 10 nucleotides align to TRBD2. In germline, CDR1 is DFQATT, CDR2 SNEGSKA (reference sequence). V lost 6 bases and J lost 13; bases outside the gene matches: 15. The CDR3 consists of 13 residues. The CDR3 here is CSAPRVDSSGGYF. In DNA form, the CDR3 reads TGCAGTGCCCCCAGGGTGGATTCTAGCGGGGGATACTTC.

This clonotype appeared a few times. The chain joins TRBV29-1 to TRBJ2-3; 8 nucleotides match TRBD2. Germline lookup yields CDR1 SQVTM and CDR2 ANQGSEA. This CDR3 region has 15 residues. J was trimmed by 3 bases and V by 8 bases; bases with no gene match: 13. The CDR3, as DNA: TGCAGCACTCAAACCGGGACTAGTAAAACAGATACGCAGTATTTT. Encoded protein: CSTQTGTSKTDTQYF.

This clonotype was counted between two and nine times. The chain couples TRBV3-1 to TRBJ1-4; perhaps TRBD1 as D (5 bases). Germline V gene lookup returns CDR1 LGHDT and CDR2 YNNKEL (reference sequence). The length of the CDR3 is 13 residues. V lost 4 bases and J lost 12, with 15 bases in between. The CDR3 nucleotides read TGTGCCAGCAGCCGAGAGAGGTCGGGGGAACTGTTTTTT. Protein: CASSRERSGELFF.

V and J are TRBV5-6 and TRBJ2-7; TRBD2 aligns across 8 bases. The V gene's germline CDR1 is SGHDT and CDR2 YYEEEE. The CDR3 consists of 15 residues. J was trimmed by 2 bases and V by 1 base; bases with no gene match: 5. This chain's CDR3 is CASSLSLAGTYEQYF. CDR3 DNA sequence: TGTGCCAGCAGCTTGAGTCTAGCGGGTACCTACGAGCAGTACTTC.

This clonotype was observed a handful of times. The chain employs TRBV29-1 and TRBJ1-1; D may be TRBD1 (5 bases). V lost 4 bases, J lost 0 bases, and 9 bases lay in between. CDR3 length: 13 amino acids. Germline lookup yields CDR1 SQVTM and CDR2 ANQGSEA. CDR3 amino acids: CSVGGFMNTEAFF. DNA of the CDR3: TGCAGCGTTGGGGGGTTCATGAACACTGAAGCTTTCTTT. Combining the CDR3 with reference TRBV29-1 and TRBJ1-1 gives the whole variable domain SAVISQKPSRDICQRGTSLTIQCQVDSQVTMMFWYRQQPGQSLTLIATANQGSEATYESGFVIDKFPISRPNLTFSTLTVSNMSPEDSSIYLCSVGGFMNTEAFFGQGTRLTVV.

The V gene is TRBV10-3, the J gene TRBJ1-2, with a possible D match to TRBD1 (5 bases). The germline gives CDR1 ENHRY, CDR2 SYGVKD. The CDR3 contains 12 residues. V lost 8 bases and J 7 bases, leaving 14 bases between the germline ends. CDR3 bases: TGTGCCATCCGGCGGGGGGATACTGGCTACACCTTC. Its translation is CAIRRGDTGYTF.